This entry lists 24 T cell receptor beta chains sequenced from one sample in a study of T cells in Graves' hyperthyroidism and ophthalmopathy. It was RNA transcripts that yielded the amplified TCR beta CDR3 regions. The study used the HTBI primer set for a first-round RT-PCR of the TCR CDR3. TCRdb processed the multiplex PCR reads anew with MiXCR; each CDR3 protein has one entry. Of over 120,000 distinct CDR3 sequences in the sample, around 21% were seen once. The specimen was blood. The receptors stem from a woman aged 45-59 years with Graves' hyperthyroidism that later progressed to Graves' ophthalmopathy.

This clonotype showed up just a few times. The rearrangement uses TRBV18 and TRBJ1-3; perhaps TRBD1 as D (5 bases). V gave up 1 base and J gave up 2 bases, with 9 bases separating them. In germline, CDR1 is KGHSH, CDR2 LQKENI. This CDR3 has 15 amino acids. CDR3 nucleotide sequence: TGTGCCAGCTCACCACAAGGGGCAGCTGGAAACACCATATATTTT. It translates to CASSPQGAAGNTIYF.

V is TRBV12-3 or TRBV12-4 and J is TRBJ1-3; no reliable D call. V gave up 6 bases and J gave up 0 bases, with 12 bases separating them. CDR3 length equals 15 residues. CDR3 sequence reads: CASSHGRNSGNTIYF. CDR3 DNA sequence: TGTGCCAGCAGCCACGGTAGGAACTCTGGAAACACCATATATTTT.

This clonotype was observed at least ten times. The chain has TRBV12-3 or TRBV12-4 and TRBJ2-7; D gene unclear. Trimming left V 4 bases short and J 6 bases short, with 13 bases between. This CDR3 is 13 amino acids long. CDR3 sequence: CASSSIDRSEQYF. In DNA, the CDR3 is TGTGCCAGCAGTTCGATCGACCGCTCCGAGCAGTACTTC.

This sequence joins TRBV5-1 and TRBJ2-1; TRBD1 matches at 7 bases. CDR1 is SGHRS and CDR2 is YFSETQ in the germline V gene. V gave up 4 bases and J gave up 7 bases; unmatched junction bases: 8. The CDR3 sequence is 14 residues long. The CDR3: CASSPGQAWNEQFF. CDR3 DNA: TGCGCCAGCAGCCCCGGACAGGCTTGGAATGAGCAGTTCTTC.

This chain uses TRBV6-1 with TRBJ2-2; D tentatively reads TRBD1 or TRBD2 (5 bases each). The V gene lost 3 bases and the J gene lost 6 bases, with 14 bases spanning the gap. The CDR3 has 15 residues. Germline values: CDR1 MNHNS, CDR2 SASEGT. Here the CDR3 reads CASSEGLGVPGELFF. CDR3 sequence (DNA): TGTGCCAGCAGTGAGGGTTTGGGGGTCCCCGGGGAGCTGTTTTTT.

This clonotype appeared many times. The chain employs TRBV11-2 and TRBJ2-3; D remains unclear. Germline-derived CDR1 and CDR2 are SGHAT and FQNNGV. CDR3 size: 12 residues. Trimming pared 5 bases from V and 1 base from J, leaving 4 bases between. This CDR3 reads CASSHGTDTQYF. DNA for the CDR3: TGTGCCAGCAGCCACGGCACAGATACGCAGTATTTT.

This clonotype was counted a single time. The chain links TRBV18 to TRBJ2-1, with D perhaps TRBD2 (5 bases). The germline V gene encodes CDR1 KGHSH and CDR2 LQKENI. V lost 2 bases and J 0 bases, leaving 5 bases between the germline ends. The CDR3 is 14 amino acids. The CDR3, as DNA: TGTGCCAGCTCACCAACTAGCTCCTACAATGAGCAGTTCTTC. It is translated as CASSPTSSYNEQFF.

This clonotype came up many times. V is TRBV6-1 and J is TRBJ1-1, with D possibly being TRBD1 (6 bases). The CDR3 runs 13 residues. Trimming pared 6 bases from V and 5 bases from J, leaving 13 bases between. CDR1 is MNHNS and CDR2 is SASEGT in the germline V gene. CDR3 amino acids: CASSPRGSTEAFF. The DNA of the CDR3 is TGTGCCAGCAGCCCCAGGGGAAGTACTGAAGCTTTCTTT.

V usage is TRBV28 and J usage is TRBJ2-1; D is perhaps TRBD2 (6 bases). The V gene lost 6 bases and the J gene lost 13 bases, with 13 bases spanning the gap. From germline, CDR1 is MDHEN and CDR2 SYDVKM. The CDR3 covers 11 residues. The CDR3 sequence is CASRSEGLQFF. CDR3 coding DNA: TGTGCCAGCAGGAGTGAAGGACTACAGTTCTTC. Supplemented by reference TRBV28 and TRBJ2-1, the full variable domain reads DVKVTQSSRYLVKRTGEKVFLECVQDMDHENMFWYRQDPGLGLRLIYFSYDVKMKEKGDIPEGYSVSREKKERFSLILESASTNQTSMYLCASRSEGLQFFGPGTRLTVL.

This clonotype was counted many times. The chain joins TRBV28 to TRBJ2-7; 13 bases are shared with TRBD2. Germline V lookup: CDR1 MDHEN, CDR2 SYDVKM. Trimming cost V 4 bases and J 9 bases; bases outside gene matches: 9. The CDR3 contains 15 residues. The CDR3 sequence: CASSSSGLAGVGQYF. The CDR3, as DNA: TGTGCCAGCAGTTCGAGCGGACTAGCGGGAGTTGGGCAGTACTTC.

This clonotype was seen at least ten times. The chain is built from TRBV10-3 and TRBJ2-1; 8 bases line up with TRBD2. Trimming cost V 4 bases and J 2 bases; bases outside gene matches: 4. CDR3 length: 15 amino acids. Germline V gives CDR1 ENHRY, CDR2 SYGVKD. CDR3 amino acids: CAISVGAGAYNEQFF. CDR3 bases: TGTGCCATCAGTGTAGGAGCGGGAGCCTACAATGAGCAGTTCTTC.

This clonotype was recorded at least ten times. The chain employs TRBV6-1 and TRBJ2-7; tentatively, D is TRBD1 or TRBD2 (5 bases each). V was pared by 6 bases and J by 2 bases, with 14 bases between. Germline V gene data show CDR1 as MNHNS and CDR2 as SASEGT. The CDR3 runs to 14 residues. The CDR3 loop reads CASSPDLGAYEQYF. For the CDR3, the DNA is TGTGCCAGCAGCCCGGACTTAGGGGCCTACGAGCAGTACTTC.

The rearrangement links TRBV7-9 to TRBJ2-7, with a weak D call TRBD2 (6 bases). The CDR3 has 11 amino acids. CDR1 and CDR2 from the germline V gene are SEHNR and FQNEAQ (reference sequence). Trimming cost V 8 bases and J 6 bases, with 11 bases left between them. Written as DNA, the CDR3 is TGTGCCAGCGCTGGAGGGCCCGAGCAGTACTTC. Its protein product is CASAGGPEQYF.

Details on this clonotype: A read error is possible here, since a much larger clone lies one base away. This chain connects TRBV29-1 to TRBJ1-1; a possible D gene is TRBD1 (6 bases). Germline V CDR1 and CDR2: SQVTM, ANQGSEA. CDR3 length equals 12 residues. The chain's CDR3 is CSVGQRDTEALF. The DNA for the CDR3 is TGCAGCGTTGGACAGAGGGACACTGAAGCTCTCTTT.

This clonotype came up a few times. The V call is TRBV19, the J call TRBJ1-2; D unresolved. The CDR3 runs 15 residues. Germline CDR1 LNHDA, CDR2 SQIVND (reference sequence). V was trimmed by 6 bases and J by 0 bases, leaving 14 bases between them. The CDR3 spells CASRDPTLANYGYTF. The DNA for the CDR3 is TGTGCCAGTAGAGACCCGACGCTCGCTAACTATGGCTACACCTTC.

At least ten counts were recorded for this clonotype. CDR3 sequence reads: CASRYSGRNTGELFF. CDR3 bases: TGTGCCAGTCGATATAGCGGGAGAAACACCGGGGAGCTGTTTTTT. The chain carries TRBV28 and TRBJ2-2; 9 bases match TRBD2. J lost 2 bases, V lost 9 bases, and 7 bases had no gene match. CDR3 length: 15 amino acids. Germline CDR1 MDHEN, CDR2 SYDVKM.

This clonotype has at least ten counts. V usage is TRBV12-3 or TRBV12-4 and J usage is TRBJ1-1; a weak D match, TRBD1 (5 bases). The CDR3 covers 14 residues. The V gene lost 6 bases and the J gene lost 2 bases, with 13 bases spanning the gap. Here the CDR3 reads CASSYGTANTEAFF. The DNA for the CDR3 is TGTGCCAGCAGCTACGGGACGGCAAACACTGAAGCTTTCTTT.

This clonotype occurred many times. CDR3 sequence reads: CASRSSGANTGELFF. The CDR3 bases are TGTGCCAGCAGATCGAGCGGGGCTAACACCGGGGAGCTGTTTTTT. The rearrangement links TRBV7-2 to TRBJ2-2; TRBD2 agrees at 7 bases. J was trimmed by 2 bases and V by 6 bases; bases with no gene match: 6. The V gene's germline CDR1 is SGHTA and CDR2 FQGNSA. This CDR3 has 15 amino acids.

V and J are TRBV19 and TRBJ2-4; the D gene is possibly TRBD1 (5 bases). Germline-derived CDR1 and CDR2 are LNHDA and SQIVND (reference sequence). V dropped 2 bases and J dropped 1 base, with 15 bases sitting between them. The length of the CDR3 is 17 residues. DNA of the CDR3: TGTGCCAGTAGTATATCAGTCCAGGGCCGGGCCAAAAACATTCAGTACTTC. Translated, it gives CASSISVQGRAKNIQYF.

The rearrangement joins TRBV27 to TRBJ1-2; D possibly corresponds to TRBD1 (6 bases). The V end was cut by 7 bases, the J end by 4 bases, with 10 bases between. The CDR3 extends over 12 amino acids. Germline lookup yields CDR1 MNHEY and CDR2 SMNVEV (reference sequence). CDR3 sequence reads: CASMGGAYGYTF. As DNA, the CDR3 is TGTGCCAGCATGGGGGGCGCCTATGGCTACACCTTC.

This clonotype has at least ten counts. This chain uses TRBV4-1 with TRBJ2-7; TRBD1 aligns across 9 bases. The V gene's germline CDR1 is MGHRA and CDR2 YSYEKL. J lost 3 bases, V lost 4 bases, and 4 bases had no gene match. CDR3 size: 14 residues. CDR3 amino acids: CASSLGTGNYEQYF. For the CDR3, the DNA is TGCGCCAGCAGCCTAGGGACAGGGAACTACGAGCAGTACTTC.

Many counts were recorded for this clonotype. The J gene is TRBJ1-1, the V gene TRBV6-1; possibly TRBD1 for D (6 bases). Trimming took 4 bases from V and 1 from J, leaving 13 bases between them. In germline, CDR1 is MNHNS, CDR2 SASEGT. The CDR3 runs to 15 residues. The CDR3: CASSGYRATNTEAFF. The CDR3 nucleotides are TGTGCCAGCAGTGGCTACAGGGCCACGAACACTGAAGCTTTCTTT.

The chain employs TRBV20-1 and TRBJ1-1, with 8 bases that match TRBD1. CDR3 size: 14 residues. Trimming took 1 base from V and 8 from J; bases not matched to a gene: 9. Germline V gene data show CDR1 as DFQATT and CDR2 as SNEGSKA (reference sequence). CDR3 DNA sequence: TGCAGTGCTAGAGTTAGGACAGGGAGTCAAGAAGCTTTCTTT. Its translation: CSARVRTGSQEAFF.

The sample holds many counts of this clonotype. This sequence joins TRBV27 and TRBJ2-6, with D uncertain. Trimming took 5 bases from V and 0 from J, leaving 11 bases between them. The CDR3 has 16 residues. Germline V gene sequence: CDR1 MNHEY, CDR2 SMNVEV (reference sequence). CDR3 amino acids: CASSRFHSSGANVLTF. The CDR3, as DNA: TGTGCCAGCAGTCGATTCCATAGCTCTGGGGCCAACGTCCTGACTTTC.